The 13 T cell receptor beta chains in this list originate from one sample, sequenced in a study of T cell clonotyping in hematopoietic cell transplantation listed by TCRdb under 2021. The library came from the immunoSEQ multiplex PCR assay. TCRdb took this table from immuneACCESS and kept in-frame rearrangements with V and J called. Such tables lack part of the clones; where checked against another copy, unresolved V genes explain under half of the gap, and the rest is unexplained. The sample table shows about 36,000 clones, and around 90% are seen once. The ten largest clonotypes hold around 1.8% of the sample. Sequences were obtained from peripheral blood mononuclear cells. These receptors originate from a woman in her forties in good health. Some clones in this sample may be carry-over from other donors' samples.

The chain combines TRBV19 with TRBJ1-1; weak D call: TRBD1 (5 bases). This CDR3 comprises 14 residues. Trimming removed 1 base from V and 7 bases from J, with 13 bases in between. The germline V gene has CDR1 LNHDA and CDR2 SQIVND (reference sequence). Here the CDR3 DNA reads TGTGCCAGTAGTATAGGGGGGAACGGGGGTGAAGCTTTCTTT. Translated, it gives CASSIGGNGGEAFF.

The rearrangement links TRBV28 to TRBJ2-1; 8 bases align to TRBD2. Per the germline V gene, CDR1 is MDHEN and CDR2 is SYDVKM. The CDR3 runs to 14 residues. V was pared by 7 bases and J by 4 bases, with 6 bases of the junction left unmatched. CDR3 sequence: CASTSGSKYNEQFF. CDR3 sequence (DNA): TGTGCCAGCACGAGCGGGAGTAAGTACAATGAGCAGTTCTTC.

The chain is built from TRBV7-3 and TRBJ2-3, with TRBD2 identical over 11 bases. CDR3 size: 14 residues. V shed 6 bases, J shed 3 bases, and the junction held 2 bases outside the gene matches. Looked up from germline, CDR1 is SGHTA and CDR2 is FQGTGA. CDR3 sequence: CASRLAGGTDTQYF. The CDR3 DNA is TGTGCCAGCAGATTAGCGGGAGGGACAGATACGCAGTATTTT.

This chain joins TRBV30 and TRBJ2-1; 12 bases agree with TRBD1. J was trimmed by 9 bases and V by 4 bases; bases with no gene match: 16. The CDR3 length is 17 residues. Germline loops: CDR1 GTSNPN, CDR2 SVGIG (reference sequence). The CDR3: CAWNPATGTGGAGEQFF. For the CDR3, the DNA is TGTGCCTGGAATCCGGCTACCGGGACAGGGGGCGCCGGTGAGCAGTTCTTC.

This chain links TRBV30 with TRBJ1-4; D not resolved. V was cut by 3 bases and J by 8 bases, with 13 bases left in between. The germline V gene encodes CDR1 GTSNPN and CDR2 SVGIG (reference sequence). The length of the CDR3 is 13 residues. CDR3 in amino acids: CAWSPRVIEKLFF. The CDR3 DNA reads TGTGCCTGGAGCCCGAGGGTAATCGAAAAACTGTTTTTT.

The gene calls are TRBV29-1 and TRBJ2-1; 8 positions match TRBD2. This CDR3 has 12 residues. V shed 6 bases, J shed 6 bases, and the junction held 4 bases outside the gene matches. Germline V lookup: CDR1 SQVTM, CDR2 ANQGSEA. CDR3 nucleotides: TGCAGCGTCCAAAGCGGGGGCAATGAGCAGTTCTTC. Protein sequence: CSVQSGGNEQFF.

This clone came up a few times. The genes are TRBV5-8 and TRBJ1-2, with TRBD1 matching over 7 bases. Germline values: CDR1 SGHTS, CDR2 YDEGEE. V shed 4 bases and J 2 bases; nucleotides not matched to a gene: 11. CDR3 length: 16 amino acids. CDR3 sequence reads: CASSPRGATGNYGYTF. CDR3 coding DNA: TGTGCCAGCAGCCCTCGCGGGGCGACAGGGAACTATGGCTACACCTTC.

The chain recombines TRBV19 with TRBJ2-5; D perhaps matches TRBD2 (6 bases). Germline V gives CDR1 LNHDA, CDR2 SQIVND (reference sequence). The CDR3 loop spans 17 amino acids. V was pared by 7 bases and J by 0 bases, with 21 bases between. The CDR3 DNA reads as TGTGCCAGTACCCCGGGCGGGGCGGGATCTTACCAAGAGACCCAGTACTTC. Amino acid sequence: CASTPGGAGSYQETQYF.

This clone was seen a few times. V gene TRBV9 combines with J gene TRBJ1-2; possible D gene TRBD1, 5 bases. Deletions cut 6 bases from V and 4 bases from J, with 13 bases between. Germline assignment: CDR1 SGDLS and CDR2 YYNGEE. The CDR3 extends over 13 amino acids. The CDR3 loop is CASNSEGTYGYTF. The CDR3 region has the DNA TGTGCCAGCAATTCGGAGGGGACCTATGGCTACACCTTC.

On this clone: An end of the junction does not agree with germline; a read error may underlie this. The CDR3 DNA is TGTGCTAGCAGCTTTCGGACAGACTCCTACGAGCAGTACTTC. Its translation: CASSFRTDSYEQYF. The rearrangement uses TRBV7-7 and TRBJ2-7; perhaps TRBD1 as D (6 bases). Germline V gives CDR1 SSHAT, CDR2 FNYEAQ (reference sequence). There are 14 residues in the CDR3.

The gene calls are TRBV4-1 and TRBJ2-1; a possible D gene is TRBD2 (5 bases). Germline V gives CDR1 MGHRA, CDR2 YSYEKL. The CDR3 length is 19 residues. V was pared by 4 bases and J by 0 bases, with 22 bases between. CDR3 bases: TGCGCCAGCAGCCCCCGGGAAATCGGATTGTTATCCTCCTACAATGAGCAGTTCTTC. Translation: CASSPREIGLLSSYNEQFF.

V is TRBV30 and J is TRBJ2-3, with 8 bases that match TRBD1. V gave up 4 bases and J gave up 4 bases; unmatched junction bases: 4. Germline loops: CDR1 GTSNPN, CDR2 SVGIG (reference sequence). This CDR3 spans 13 amino acids. The CDR3 here is CAWTNRGADTQYF. Written as DNA, the CDR3 is TGTGCCTGGACCAACAGGGGGGCAGATACGCAGTATTTT.

This rearrangement joins TRBV5-1 to TRBJ2-2, with no clear D. This CDR3 region has 16 residues. Per the germline V gene, CDR1 is SGHRS and CDR2 is YFSETQ. The V and J ends lost 2 bases and 3 bases respectively, with 14 bases between them. CDR3 sequence: CASSFQTSAYTGELFF. CDR3 in DNA: TGCGCCAGCAGCTTCCAAACCTCCGCGTACACCGGGGAGCTGTTTTTT.